This TCR beta chain derives from a study of T cells in Graves' hyperthyroidism and ophthalmopathy. Germline V gene sequence: CDR1 SGHVS, CDR2 FNYEAQ. This CDR3 has 14 residues. The junction had 2 bases not matched to a gene; V was cut back by 4 bases and J by 1 base. The study included ophthalmopathy patients with Clinical Activity Score at least 3, NOSPECS grade at least 4 and duration under 3 months. Cells are PBMCs isolated from around 9.4 ml of fresh blood. Using RNA transcripts as the source, TCR beta CDR3 regions were amplified. HTBI primers drove first-round RT-PCR of the TCR CDR3. TCRdb re-called the multiplex PCR reads with MiXCR, one entry per CDR3 protein. The data hold hundreds of thousands of distinct CDR3 sequences, with approximately 17% observed a single time. There are many counts of this clonotype.

Specimen: blood. The chain is built from TRBV7-6 and TRBJ1-1; 8 nucleotides align to TRBD1. This clonotype was sampled from a woman aged 18-30 years with Graves' ophthalmopathy. As DNA, the CDR3 is TGTGCCAGCAGCTGGGGACAGGAGAACACTGAAGCTTTCTTT. Protein product: CASSWGQENTEAFF.